This paragraph reports one T cell receptor (beta chain). The data originate from a study of blood T cell repertoires in COVID-19. Study information: T cells, B-cell-depleted T cells, or PBMCs supplied cDNA or gDNA.

Authors' analysis steps: Estimated nucleated cell counts came from reference gene primer amplification. TCRdb keeps only in-frame clones here, not all; method: immunoSEQ multiplex PCR. V and J calls and clone size are those listed in that table; D and trimming were worked out from the DNA. The sample yields approximately 310,000 clones, over 75% seen once. V dropped 3 bases and J dropped 1 base, with 9 bases sitting between them. The V gene's germline CDR1 is LGHDT and CDR2 YNNKEL (reference sequence). The CDR3 extends over 14 amino acids. Recruitment covered 20 to 25 US areas and drew participants whose ages spanned about 18 to 95 years. Donors in Cohort 3 who had recovered were those with two negative PCRs, healthcare professional clearance, or resolution of their symptoms.

This receptor was identified in a man aged 25 to 40 who had recovered from COVID-19. Sequenced input: PBMCs or T cells enriched from blood (not recorded which). V and J are TRBV3-1 (or the pseudogene TRBV3-2) and TRBJ1-1; D is possibly TRBD1 (6 bases). CDR3 sequence: CASSHEDRNTEAFF. The CDR3 DNA follows: TGTGCCAGCAGCCACGAGGACAGGAACACTGAAGCTTTCTTT.